This T cell receptor beta chain was recorded in a study of cytomegalovirus exposure and HLA in healthy donors. Study-level findings and limits: HLA alleles showed associations with 16,951 TCR beta sequences in a later analysis, at a 0.05 false discovery rate.

As for this clone: Its cognate antigen is unknown.

Trimming took off 3 bases at V and 6 bases at J, with 10 bases between the two ends. This CDR3 has 12 residues. The germline V gene has CDR1 SQVTM and CDR2 ANQGSEA. The PCR was carried out with 60 Vbeta primers and 13 Jbeta primers. Here immunoSEQ multiplex PCR was the method, and the copy in TCRdb shows in-frame clones only, minus some. The sample records 60,000 to 95,000 clones, more than 65% being singletons. The V gene is TRBV29-1, the J gene TRBJ2-3, with D tentatively TRBD1 (6 bases). The sample consisted of PBMCs. The TCR was taken from a man between 65 and 85 years old in good health and CMV-seropositive. The CDR3 here is CSVDRGVDTQYF. In DNA, the CDR3 is TGCAGCGTTGACAGGGGCGTGGATACGCAGTATTTT.